This T cell receptor beta chain emerged from a study of identical twins (dated by TCRdb to 2015 to 2016). Regarding the study in general: To test whether fetal clonotypes persist, the study used deep sequencing on TCR alpha and beta repertoires from monozygotic twins, unrelated adults of various ages, and cord blood. To rule out contamination, replicate twin experiments were performed at different times with different library preparation protocols. Study-wide findings and limitations: Compared with coincidental sharing between unrelated individuals, out-of-frame TCR alpha sequences shared between twins had an excess of sequences with low generation probability. Zero-insertion analyses could be partly confounded by invariant T cells such as MAIT and iNKT, though diverse VJ usage argued against such confounding for most clonotypes. Abundant cord blood beta clonotypes carried fewer insertions; young adult naive repertoires showed a weaker similar trend, while memory repertoires showed none. Excess twin sharing in beta out-of-frame sequences was weaker because fewer shared sequences lowered the signal-to-noise ratio. Out-of-frame TCR alpha sharing in monozygotic twins was systematically underestimated by recombination models, whereas sharing between unrelated individuals was in agreement with the recombination models. Conclusions relied on cross-sectional statistical analysis, since the same donors could not be followed over many years.

The library was built by means of 5' RACE. Sequencing used an Illumina HiSeq 2000. Template switching added a universal primer binding site, and the final cDNA carried a unique molecular identifier that allowed TCR cDNA molecules to be counted accurately. First-strand cDNA for TCR alpha and beta chains was synthesized from specific primers in the conserved constant-segment region. To control for contamination, every cDNA library was double barcoded, receiving both a SMART-Mk sample barcode and Illumina barcodes. TruSeq adapter sequences and Illumina sample barcodes were added in two successive PCR steps. The Illumina HiSeq platform was used with custom primers to sequence TCR alpha and beta cDNA libraries. On the study's bioinformatics: Raw reads were processed with MiGEC to extract unique molecular identifiers, and MiXCR was used to determine CDR3 positions. For each individual, recombination models were inferred using an EM algorithm with the repgenHMM and IGoR tools. Shared clonotype analysis was performed with the tcR package in R, normalizing sharing by the product of cloneset sizes. To study raw recombination free of thymic and clonal selection effects, out-of-frame nonproductive sequences were analyzed. Starting from the raw public reads, TCRdb applied fastp trimming at Q25, assembled clones with MiXCR and retained in-frame beta chains. For every CDR3 protein sequence, its rows merge into one entry that carries the most common genes and DNA. None of the V and J calls come from the authors' own analysis; TCRdb made them. In all, the sample holds some 760,000 distinct CDR3 sequences, and about 20% of those were seen once. The top ten hold around 13% of the sample.

Every donor in the study was a healthy Caucasian. Three pairs of female monozygotic twins, all aged about 18 to 29 years, made up the twin cohort. The RNA used for TCR libraries was isolated from peripheral blood mononuclear cells. Comments on this clonotype: The antigen it recognizes is unknown. Base-call qualities are not available, and no considerably larger clone is one nucleotide away.

The CDR3 contains 16 residues, cysteine and phenylalanine counted. The only DNA kept is the CDR3, 48 bases in frame from the first base. The germline V gene specifies SGHRS as CDR1 and YFSETQ as CDR2. Clipping removes 1 base from V and 2 bases from J, with 5 as the unmatched junction base count. The same data also went into a second study, on T cells expressing NK-cell markers. The second paper further reports: TCR beta-chain repertoires were profiled in sorted CD3+CD56+NKG2C+, CD3+CD56+NKG2C- and CD3+CD56-NKG2C+ T-cell subsets from eight donors. Of the eight sequenced donors, seven were found to be HCMV-seropositive and one was found to be HCMV-seronegative. In several experiments an anti-gammadeltaTCR antibody was added to restrict sorting to alphabetaTCR-expressing T cells. In roughly 6 donors, the dominant CD3+CD56+NKG2C+ clonotypes were among the top 10 CD8+ clonotypes and accounted for 1.0-7.0% of CD8+ T cells. Those dominant clonotypes were again the most abundant among CD3+CD56-NKG2C+ cells in a handful of donors, at roughly 28.3-65%. Whether the expanded NKG2C-expressing T cell clones were specific for HCMV antigens remained unclear. All eight donors whose samples were sequenced were randomly selected healthy volunteers, three of them men and five women. HCMV-specific IgG was detected in serum with a commercial ELISA kit to determine HCMV serostatus. For roughly 6 donors, bulk peripheral blood T-cell repertoires were also sequenced from unsorted PBMC. MIGEC was used to demultiplex reads and group the reads by UMI, and MiTCR was used to assemble and quantify clonotypes. To remove erroneous sequences, TCR cDNA sequences were retained only when supported by two or more reads. The tcR package was used for downstream repertoire analysis, and clonotypes were matched between fractions using CDR3 nucleotide sequence together with V segment. VDJmatch was used to annotate antigen specificity against VDJdb, with one amino acid substitution in CDR3 allowed.

The clonotype comes from a woman under 30 in good health. Sequenced sample: PBMCs. The sequence links TRBV5-1 to TRBJ2-1; 8 central bases correspond to TRBD2. The CDR3 reads CASSLIGGGTYNEQFF. In nucleotides, the sequence is TGCGCCAGCAGCTTGATCGGGGGGGGGACCTACAATGAGCAGTTCTTC.